Each of the 28 T cell receptor beta chains below was sequenced from the same sample in a study of CD8+CD57+ T cells in acquired aplastic anemia. It was genomic DNA that served as the template for profiling TCR beta VDJ and CDR3. MiXCR, applied by TCRdb to the reads, yields one record per CDR3 protein. The sample consists of around 120,000 distinct CDR3 sequences, almost 40% of them appearing once. Patients picked for sequencing had shown CD8+CD57+ cell expansion detected by flow cytometry. The sequencing sample was made of sorted CD4+, CD8+, or CD8+CD57+ T cells (not recorded which) from PBMCs. These receptors were obtained from a human donor with aplastic anemia.

Ten or more counts support this clonotype. V and J are TRBV5-1 and TRBJ2-5, with 11 bases that match TRBD2. Germline lookup yields CDR1 SGHRS and CDR2 YFSETQ. The junction had 6 bases not matched to a gene; V was cut back by 6 bases and J by 2 bases. The CDR3 has 15 residues. This chain's CDR3 is CASMWLAGGQETQYF. The DNA for the CDR3 is TGCGCCAGCATGTGGCTAGCGGGGGGTCAAGAGACCCAGTACTTC.

This clonotype showed up just once. The chain employs TRBV4-3 and TRBJ1-1, with D unresolved. Germline assignment: CDR1 LGHNA and CDR2 YSLEER. Trimming took 6 bases from V and 1 from J, leaving 9 bases between them. This CDR3 comprises 13 residues. The CDR3 spells CASSAPENTEAFF. CDR3 coding DNA: TGCGCCAGCAGTGCCCCAGAGAACACTGAAGCTTTCTTT.

This clonotype was recorded at least ten times. A read error is possible here, since a much larger clone lies one base away. The rearrangement uses TRBV27 and TRBJ1-1; 11 nucleotides agree with TRBD1. The CDR3 is 13 amino acids. CDR1 and CDR2 (germline): MNHEY, SMNVEV (reference sequence). V trimming: 6 bases; J trimming: 4 bases; junction bases outside the gene matches: 1. CDR3 residues: CASRGTGGTEAFF. The DNA for the CDR3 is TGTGCCAGCAGGGGGACAGGGGGCACTGAAGCTTTCTTT.

This rearrangement joins TRBV5-4 to TRBJ2-7; perhaps TRBD2 as D (6 bases). The J call may be wrong; the DNA end is better matched by TRBJ2-5. Germline values: CDR1 SGHNT, CDR2 YYREEE (reference sequence). There are 13 residues in the CDR3. CDR3 in DNA: TGTGCCAGCAGCGGGAGGCAGCAAGAGACCCAGTACTTC. Translation gives CASSGRQQETQYF.

This clonotype appeared once. V gene TRBV9 combines with J gene TRBJ1-2, with D maybe TRBD1 (5 bases). This CDR3 is 13 amino acids long. Deletions cut 0 bases from V and 4 bases from J, with 7 bases between. Germline CDR1 is SGDLS and CDR2 is YYNGEE. CDR3 amino acids: CASSVGQTYGYTF. The CDR3 region has the DNA TGTGCCAGCAGCGTAGGACAGACCTATGGCTACACCTTC.

In this sample, this clonotype turned up many times. The V gene is TRBV11-2, the J gene TRBJ2-5, with TRBD1 matching 8 bases. The CDR3 runs to 16 residues. V shed 3 bases, J shed 5 bases, and the junction held 11 bases outside the gene matches. The germline V gene encodes CDR1 SGHAT and CDR2 FQNNGV. CDR3 nucleotide sequence: TGTGCCAGCAGCTTGCGGGGACAGGATAGGTTGGAGACCCAGTACTTC. Residues: CASSLRGQDRLETQYF.

This clonotype was seen many times. The rearrangement links TRBV7-9 to TRBJ1-6; the D gene is possibly TRBD1 (6 bases). The V and J ends lost 3 bases and 6 bases respectively, with 9 bases between them. The CDR3 has 14 residues. Germline CDR1 is SEHNR and CDR2 is FQNEAQ (reference sequence). CDR3 sequence reads: CASSFGTTNSPLHF. The CDR3 coding sequence is TGTGCCAGCAGCTTCGGGACAACTAATTCACCCCTCCACTTT.

The rearrangement uses TRBV20-1 and TRBJ1-4, with 9 bases lining up with TRBD1. The germline V gene encodes CDR1 DFQATT and CDR2 SNEGSKA (reference sequence). The CDR3 runs 11 residues. The junction had 4 bases not matched to a gene; V was cut back by 7 bases and J by 10 bases. The CDR3 region is CSGDREGKLFF. The CDR3 DNA reads as TGCAGTGGGGACAGGGAGGGAAAACTGTTTTTT.

Note on this clonotype: One end of the junction does not line up with germline, which may come from a read error. V usage is TRBV29-1 and J usage is TRBJ2-3, with 14 bases matching TRBD2. CDR3 size: 16 residues. The germline V gene has CDR1 SQVTM and CDR2 ANQGSEA. The CDR3 DNA follows: TGCAGCGTTATGACTAGCGGGGGGGCCAGCACGGATACGCAGTATTTT. Translation gives CSVMTSGGASTDTQYF.

This clonotype occurred many times. This chain joins TRBV5-1 and TRBJ2-5, with a tentative D call TRBD1 (5 bases). V was trimmed by 0 bases and J by 5 bases, leaving 14 bases between them. The germline V gene encodes CDR1 SGHRS and CDR2 YFSETQ. This CDR3 is built from 15 residues. CDR3 amino acids: CASSLGQGSVETQYF. In nucleotides, the CDR3 is TGCGCCAGCAGCTTGGGGCAGGGAAGCGTGGAGACCCAGTACTTC.

This clonotype was observed a few times. The CDR3 is CATSRGLGTGKGSGYTF. Written as DNA, the CDR3 is TGTGCCACCAGCAGAGGCCTCGGGACAGGGAAGGGAAGCGGCTACACCTTC. The chain joins TRBV15 to TRBJ1-2; the match to TRBD1 covers 9 bases. The germline CDR1 and CDR2 sequences are LNHNV and YYDKDF (reference sequence). V was pared by 1 base and J by 8 bases, with 14 bases of the junction left unmatched. The CDR3 covers 17 residues.

For this clonotype: At one end the junction does not follow the germline gene, possibly because of a read error. The genes are TRBV7-2 and TRBJ1-2, with D tentatively TRBD1 (6 bases). This CDR3 is built from 13 residues. Germline values: CDR1 SGHTA, CDR2 FQGNSA. Here the CDR3 reads CAGSLDRNYGYTF. The CDR3 coding sequence is TGTGCCGGCAGCCTAGACAGGAACTACGGCTACACCTTC. The full variable domain, in which reference TRBV7-2 and TRBJ1-2 provide the parts outside the CDR3, is GAGVSQSPSNKVTEKGKDVELRCDPISGHTALYWYRQSLGQGLEFLIYFQGNSAPDKSGLPSDRFSAERTGGSVSTLTIQRTQQEDSAVYLCAGSLDRNYGYTFGSGTRLTVV.

This clonotype was seen many times. The chain couples TRBV5-1 to TRBJ2-7; 7 bases line up with TRBD1. This CDR3 spans 14 amino acids. Germline V gene lookup returns CDR1 SGHRS and CDR2 YFSETQ. Losses at the gene ends were 5 bases for V and 6 bases for J; bases not matched to a gene: 11. The CDR3 nucleotides are TGCGCCAGCAGTCAGGGACAGTCGTTCTCCGAGCAGTACGTC. Its protein is CASSQGQSFSEQYV.

In this sample, this clonotype turned up many times. The gene calls are TRBV12-3 or TRBV12-4 and TRBJ1-1; no definite D call. This CDR3 region has 16 residues. Trimming cost V 2 bases and J 1 base, with 14 bases left between them. This CDR3 reads CASSLRSGLSNTEAFF. The DNA of the CDR3 is TGTGCCAGCAGTTTAAGATCTGGACTATCGAACACTGAAGCTTTCTTT.

Notes on this clonotype: The germline gene is not matched at one end of the junction; a read error may be the cause. The gene calls are TRBV10-3 and TRBJ1-6, with 11 bases that match TRBD1. CDR3 length: 14 residues. Per germline, CDR1 ENHRY and CDR2 SYGVKD. DNA of the CDR3: TGTGCCAGCAGTGGGGACAGGGGGAATTCACCCCTCCACTTT. The encoded protein is CASSGDRGNSPLHF.

This clonotype was seen once. The chain carries TRBV7-3 and TRBJ2-3; maybe TRBD1 (5 bases). Trimming took 5 bases from V and 7 from J, leaving 16 bases between them. The CDR3 is 14 amino acids. CDR1 and CDR2 from the germline V gene are SGHTA and FQGTGA. CDR3 residues: CASSPGPSLNTQYF. CDR3 bases: TGTGCCAGCAGCCCAGGGCCTAGTCTGAATACGCAGTATTTT.

This clonotype was detected many times. This chain connects TRBV27 to TRBJ2-7; D may be TRBD2 (6 bases). Germline-derived CDR1 and CDR2 are MNHEY and SMNVEV (reference sequence). The CDR3 covers 13 residues. The V gene lost 6 bases and the J gene lost 0 bases, with 9 bases spanning the gap. In DNA form, the CDR3 reads TGTGCCAGCAGAGAACTAGCCTCCTACGAGCAGTACTTC. This encodes CASRELASYEQYF.

The chain has TRBV2 and TRBJ1-2; 7 nucleotides agree with TRBD1. CDR3 length: 15 residues. CDR1 is SNHLY, CDR2 FYNNEI, per germline. Trimming took 4 bases from V and 8 from J; bases not matched to a gene: 13. CDR3: CASSAGDRVDSGYTF. DNA for the CDR3: TGTGCCAGCAGTGCGGGAGACAGGGTGGATTCCGGCTACACCTTC.

This clonotype has only a few counts. Here the CDR3 reads CATSRQRVMGGQFF. In DNA, the CDR3 is TGTGCCACCAGCAGACAGAGGGTAATGGGGGGGCAGTTCTTC. The chain is built from TRBV15 and TRBJ2-1; a weak D match, TRBD2 (6 bases). Trimming stripped 2 bases from V and 12 bases from J, with 17 bases between. This CDR3 has 14 residues. Per the germline V gene, CDR1 is LNHNV and CDR2 is YYDKDF (reference sequence).

Concerning this clonotype: One junction end disagrees with the germline gene, perhaps due to a read error. The chain recombines TRBV29-1 with TRBJ2-1; 9 positions agree with TRBD2. Germline lookup yields CDR1 SQVTM and CDR2 ANQGSEA. CDR3 length equals 15 residues. This CDR3 is CSVEGPGLAYNEQFF. DNA for the CDR3: TGCAGCGTCGAAGGTCCGGGACTAGCTTACAATGAGCAGTTCTTC.

This clonotype has a count of ten or more. The chain combines TRBV19 with TRBJ2-3; 8 nucleotides align to TRBD2. The CDR3 extends over 17 amino acids. Per the germline V gene, CDR1 is LNHDA and CDR2 is SQIVND (reference sequence). V shed 6 bases and J 3 bases; nucleotides not matched to a gene: 14. CDR3 in amino acids: CASRPGGVVGRTDTQYF. CDR3 sequence (DNA): TGTGCCAGTAGACCGGGGGGGGTAGTGGGTAGGACAGATACGCAGTATTTT.

This clonotype was observed a few times. The chain is built from TRBV28 and TRBJ1-4; no reliable D call. The CDR3 is made up of 11 amino acids. CDR1 and CDR2 (germline): MDHEN, SYDVKM. Trimming took 6 bases from V and 4 from J, leaving 3 bases between them. CDR3 sequence: CASRGNEKLFF. The CDR3 DNA reads as TGTGCCAGCAGGGGTAATGAAAAACTGTTTTTT.

The sample holds many counts of this clonotype. The rearrangement links TRBV3-1 to TRBJ2-5, with D unclear. The CDR3 covers 11 residues. The V gene's germline CDR1 is LGHDT and CDR2 YNNKEL (reference sequence). Trimming left V 2 bases short and J 4 bases short, with 2 bases between. In nucleotides, the CDR3 is TGTGCCAGCAGCCAAAGAGAGACCCAGTACTTC. It is translated as CASSQRETQYF.

This clonotype has ten or more counts. The chain links TRBV5-8 to TRBJ1-6; D call uncertain. This CDR3 comprises 14 residues. Germline assignment: CDR1 SGHTS and CDR2 YDEGEE. V lost 2 bases, J lost 7 bases, and 10 bases lay in between. CDR3 DNA sequence: TGTGCCAGCAGCTTTGGACTGGAGAATTCACCCCTCCACTTT. Protein sequence: CASSFGLENSPLHF.

This clonotype was observed many times. The chain uses TRBV5-8 and TRBJ2-3; D is tentatively TRBD1 or TRBD2 (5 bases each). This CDR3 is 13 amino acids long. Germline-derived CDR1 and CDR2 are SGHTS and YDEGEE. The V end lost 1 base, the J end lost 6 bases, and 9 bases lay between the germline ends. The CDR3, as DNA: TGTGCCAGCAGCTTGTGGGGGATGGATACGCAGTATTTT. Protein: CASSLWGMDTQYF.

The rearrangement joins TRBV29-1 to TRBJ2-2; D possibly corresponds to TRBD1 (6 bases). This CDR3 is built from 15 residues. V was shortened by 7 bases and J by 1 base, with 16 bases between the two germline ends. The germline gives CDR1 SQVTM, CDR2 ANQGSEA. The CDR3 nucleotides read TGCAGCGCAACCCACAGGGCGAAGAACACCGGGGAGCTGTTTTTT. The encoded protein is CSATHRAKNTGELFF.

This clonotype was seen at least ten times. V usage is TRBV6-1 and J usage is TRBJ2-1, with D possibly matching TRBD1 (5 bases). Germline V gene sequence: CDR1 MNHNS, CDR2 SASEGT. V gave up 2 bases and J gave up 4 bases, with 9 bases separating them. CDR3 length: 14 residues. CDR3 nucleotides: TGTGCCAGCAGTGAATGGGGCACTTACAATGAGCAGTTCTTC. Translated, it gives CASSEWGTYNEQFF.

The chain carries TRBV19 and TRBJ1-3; D uncertain. Trimming took off 7 bases at V and 9 bases at J, with 19 bases between the two ends. The CDR3 is 14 amino acids. CDR1 and CDR2 from the germline V gene are LNHDA and SQIVND (reference sequence). CDR3 amino acids: CASMLRSSGSTIYF. As DNA, the CDR3 is TGTGCCAGTATGCTGCGGAGCTCTGGGAGCACCATATATTTT.